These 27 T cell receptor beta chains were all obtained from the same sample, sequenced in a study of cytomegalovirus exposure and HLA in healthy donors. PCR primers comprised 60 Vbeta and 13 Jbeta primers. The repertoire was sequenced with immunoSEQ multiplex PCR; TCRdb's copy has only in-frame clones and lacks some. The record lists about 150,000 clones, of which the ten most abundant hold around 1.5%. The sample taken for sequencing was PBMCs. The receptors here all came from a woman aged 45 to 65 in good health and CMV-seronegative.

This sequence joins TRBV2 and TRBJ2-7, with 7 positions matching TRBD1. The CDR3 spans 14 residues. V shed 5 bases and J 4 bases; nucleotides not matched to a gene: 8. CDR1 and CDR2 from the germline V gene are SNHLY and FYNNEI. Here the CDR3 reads CASSPTGERYEQYF. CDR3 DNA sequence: TGTGCCAGCAGTCCTACAGGGGAAAGGTACGAGCAGTACTTC.

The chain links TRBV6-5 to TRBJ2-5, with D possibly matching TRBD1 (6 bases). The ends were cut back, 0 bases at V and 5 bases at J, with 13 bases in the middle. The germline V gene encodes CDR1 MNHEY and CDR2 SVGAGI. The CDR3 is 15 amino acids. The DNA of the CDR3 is TGTGCCAGCAGTTACTCCCCAGGGGAAGTGGAGACCCAGTACTTC. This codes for CASSYSPGEVETQYF.

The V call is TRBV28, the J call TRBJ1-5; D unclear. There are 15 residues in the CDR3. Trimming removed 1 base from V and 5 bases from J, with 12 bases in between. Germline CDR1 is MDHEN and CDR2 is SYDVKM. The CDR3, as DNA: TGTGCCAGCAGTTTATATGGACCCGGGGATCAGCCCCAGCATTTT. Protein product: CASSLYGPGDQPQHF.

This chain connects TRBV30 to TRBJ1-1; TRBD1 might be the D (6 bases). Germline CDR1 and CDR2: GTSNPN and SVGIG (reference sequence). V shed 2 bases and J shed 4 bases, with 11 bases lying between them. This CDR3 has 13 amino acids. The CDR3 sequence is CAWSLGQTTEAFF. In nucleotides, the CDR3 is TGTGCCTGGAGTCTCGGACAGACCACTGAAGCTTTCTTT.

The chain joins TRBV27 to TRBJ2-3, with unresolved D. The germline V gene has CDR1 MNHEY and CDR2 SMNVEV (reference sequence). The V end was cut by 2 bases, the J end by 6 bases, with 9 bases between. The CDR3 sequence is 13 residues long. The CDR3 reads CASSLGLTDTQYF. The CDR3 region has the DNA TGTGCCAGCAGTTTAGGGCTGACGGATACGCAGTATTTT.

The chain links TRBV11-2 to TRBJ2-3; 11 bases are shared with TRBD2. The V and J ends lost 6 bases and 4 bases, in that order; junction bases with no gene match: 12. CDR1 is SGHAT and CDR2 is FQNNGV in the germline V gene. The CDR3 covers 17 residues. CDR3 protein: CASRGGLAGGRADTQYF. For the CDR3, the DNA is TGTGCCAGCAGGGGGGGGCTAGCGGGAGGTAGGGCAGATACGCAGTATTTT.

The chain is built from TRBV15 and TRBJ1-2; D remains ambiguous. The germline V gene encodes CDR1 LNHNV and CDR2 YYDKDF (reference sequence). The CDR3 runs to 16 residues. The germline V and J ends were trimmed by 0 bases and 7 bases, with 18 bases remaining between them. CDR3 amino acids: CATSREVITHHGGYTF. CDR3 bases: TGTGCCACCAGCAGAGAGGTTATAACCCACCACGGTGGCTACACCTTC.

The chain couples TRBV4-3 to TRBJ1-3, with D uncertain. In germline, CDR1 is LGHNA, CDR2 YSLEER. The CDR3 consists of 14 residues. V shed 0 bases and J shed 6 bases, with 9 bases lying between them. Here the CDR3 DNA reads TGCGCCAGCAGCCAAGATGAGGGAATAAACACCATATATTTT. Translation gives CASSQDEGINTIYF.

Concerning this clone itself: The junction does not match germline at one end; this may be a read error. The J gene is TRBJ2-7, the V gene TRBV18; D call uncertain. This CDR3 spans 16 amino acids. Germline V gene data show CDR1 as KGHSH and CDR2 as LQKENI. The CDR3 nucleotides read TGTGCCAGCGCACCAGACCGGCCGGAGAGCTCCTACGAGCAGTACTTC. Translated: CASAPDRPESSYEQYF.

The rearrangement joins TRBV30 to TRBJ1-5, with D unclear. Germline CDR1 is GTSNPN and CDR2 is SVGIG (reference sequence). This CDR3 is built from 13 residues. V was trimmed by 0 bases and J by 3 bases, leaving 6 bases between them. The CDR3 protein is CAWSVRANQPQHF. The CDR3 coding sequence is TGTGCCTGGAGTGTACGCGCCAATCAGCCCCAGCATTTT.

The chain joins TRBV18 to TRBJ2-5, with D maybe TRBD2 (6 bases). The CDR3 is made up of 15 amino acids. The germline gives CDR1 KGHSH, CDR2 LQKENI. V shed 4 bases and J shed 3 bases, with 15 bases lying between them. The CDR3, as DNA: TGTGCCAGCTCACAACAGAGCGGGTGGGAAGAGACCCAGTACTTC. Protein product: CASSQQSGWEETQYF.

CDR3 DNA: TGTGCCAGCAGCTCCCTAACAGGGGCCCAAGAGACCCAGTACTTC. Encoded protein: CASSSLTGAQETQYF. This chain joins TRBV5-4 and TRBJ2-5; TRBD1 matches 7 bases. Germline assignment: CDR1 SGHNT and CDR2 YYREEE (reference sequence). This CDR3 spans 15 amino acids. The V segment lost 3 bases and the J segment 1 base; nucleotides outside the gene matches: 6. The full variable domain, its missing parts supplied by reference TRBV5-4 and TRBJ2-5, is ETGVTQSPTHLIKTRGQQVTLRCSSQSGHNTVSWYQQALGQGPQFIFQYYREEENGRGNFPPRFSGLQFPNYSSELNVNALELDDSALYLCASSSLTGAQETQYFGPGTRLLVL.

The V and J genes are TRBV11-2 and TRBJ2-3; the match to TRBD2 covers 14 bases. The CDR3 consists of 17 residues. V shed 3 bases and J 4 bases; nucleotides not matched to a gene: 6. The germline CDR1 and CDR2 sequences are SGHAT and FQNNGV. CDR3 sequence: CASSLGTSGRRADTQYF. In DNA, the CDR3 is TGTGCCAGCAGCTTGGGGACTAGCGGGAGAAGGGCAGATACGCAGTATTTT. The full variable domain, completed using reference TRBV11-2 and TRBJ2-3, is EAGVAQSPRYKIIEKRQSVAFWCNPISGHATLYWYQQILGQGPKLLIQFQNNGVVDDSQLPKDRFSAERLKGVDSTLKIQPAKLEDSAVYLCASSLGTSGRRADTQYFGPGTRLTVL.

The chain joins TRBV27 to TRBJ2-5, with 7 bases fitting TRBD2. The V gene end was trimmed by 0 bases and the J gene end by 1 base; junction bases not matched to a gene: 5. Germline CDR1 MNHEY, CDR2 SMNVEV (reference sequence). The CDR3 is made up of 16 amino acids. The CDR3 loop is CASSLSAGNFQETQYF. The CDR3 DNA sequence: TGTGCCAGCAGTTTATCAGCGGGAAATTTCCAAGAGACCCAGTACTTC.

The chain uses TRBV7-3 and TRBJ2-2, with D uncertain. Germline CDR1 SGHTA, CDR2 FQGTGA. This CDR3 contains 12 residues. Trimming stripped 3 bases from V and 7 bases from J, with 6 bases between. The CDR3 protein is CASSLRGGELFF. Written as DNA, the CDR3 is TGTGCCAGCAGCTTGAGAGGCGGGGAGCTGTTTTTT.

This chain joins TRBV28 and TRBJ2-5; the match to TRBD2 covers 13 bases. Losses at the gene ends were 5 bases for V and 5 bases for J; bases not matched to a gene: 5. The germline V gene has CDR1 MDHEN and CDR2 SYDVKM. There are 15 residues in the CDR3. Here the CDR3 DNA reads TGTGCCAGCAGTCGACTAGCGGGGGGTGGTGAGACCCAGTACTTC. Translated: CASSRLAGGGETQYF. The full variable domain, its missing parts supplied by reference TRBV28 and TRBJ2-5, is DVKVTQSSRYLVKRTGEKVFLECVQDMDHENMFWYRQDPGLGLRLIYFSYDVKMKEKGDIPEGYSVSREKKERFSLILESASTNQTSMYLCASSRLAGGGETQYFGPGTRLLVL.

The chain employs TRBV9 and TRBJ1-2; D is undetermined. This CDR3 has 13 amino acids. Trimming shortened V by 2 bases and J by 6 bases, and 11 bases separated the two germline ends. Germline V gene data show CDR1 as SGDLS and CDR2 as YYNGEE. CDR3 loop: CASSVGRGDGYTF. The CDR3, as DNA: TGTGCCAGCAGCGTGGGGAGAGGAGATGGCTACACCTTC. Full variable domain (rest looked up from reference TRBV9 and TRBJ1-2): DSGVTQTPKHLITATGQRVTLRCSPRSGDLSVYWYQQSLDQGLQFLIQYYNGEERAKGNILERFSAQQFPDLHSELNLSSLELGDSALYFCASSVGRGDGYTFGSGTRLTVV.

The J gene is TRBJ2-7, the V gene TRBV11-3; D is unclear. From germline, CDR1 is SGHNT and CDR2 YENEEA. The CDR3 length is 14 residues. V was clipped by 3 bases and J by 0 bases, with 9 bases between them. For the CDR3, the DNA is TGTGCCAGCAGCTTGGCAGGTAGCTCCTACGAGCAGTACTTC. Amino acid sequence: CASSLAGSSYEQYF.

The chain's CDR3 is CASRTGASYEQYF. The CDR3 region has the DNA TGTGCCAGCAGAACAGGGGCATCCTACGAGCAGTACTTC. The chain combines TRBV7-3 with TRBJ2-7; TRBD1 aligns across 7 bases. After removal of 6 bases from V and 1 base from J, the junction contained 3 bases not matched to a gene. The CDR3 is made up of 13 amino acids. The germline gives CDR1 SGHTA, CDR2 FQGTGA.

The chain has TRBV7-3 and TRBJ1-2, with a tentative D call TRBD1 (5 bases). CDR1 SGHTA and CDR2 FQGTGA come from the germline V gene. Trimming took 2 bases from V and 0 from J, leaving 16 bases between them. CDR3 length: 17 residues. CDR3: CASSLLGPLSTNYGYTF. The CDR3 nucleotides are TGTGCCAGCAGCTTACTGGGGCCGCTATCTACTAACTATGGCTACACCTTC.

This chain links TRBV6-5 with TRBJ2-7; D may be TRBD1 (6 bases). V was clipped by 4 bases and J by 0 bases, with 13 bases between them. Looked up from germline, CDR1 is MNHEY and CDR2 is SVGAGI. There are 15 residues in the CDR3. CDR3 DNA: TGTGCCAGCAGTTTCGGACAGCCTAGCTCCTACGAGCAGTACTTC. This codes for CASSFGQPSSYEQYF.

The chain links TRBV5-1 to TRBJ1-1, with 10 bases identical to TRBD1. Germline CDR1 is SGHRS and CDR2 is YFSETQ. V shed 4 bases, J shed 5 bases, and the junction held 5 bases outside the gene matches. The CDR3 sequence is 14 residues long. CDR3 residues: CASSAGQGGTEAFF. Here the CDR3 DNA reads TGCGCCAGCAGCGCTGGACAGGGGGGGACTGAAGCTTTCTTT.

The chain's CDR3 is CASSSDRGHYEQYF. The CDR3 DNA reads TGTGCCAGCAGTTCGGACAGGGGCCACTACGAGCAGTACTTC. The rearrangement uses TRBV7-6 and TRBJ2-7; TRBD1 matches 9 bases. V lost 6 bases, J lost 3 bases, and 6 bases stayed unmatched. Germline CDR1 and CDR2: SGHVS and FNYEAQ. The CDR3 length is 14 residues.

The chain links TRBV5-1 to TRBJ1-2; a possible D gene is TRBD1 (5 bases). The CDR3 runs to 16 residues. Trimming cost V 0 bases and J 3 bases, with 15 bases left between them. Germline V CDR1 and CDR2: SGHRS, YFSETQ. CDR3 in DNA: TGCGCCAGCAGCTTGGCCCGGGACTCTGGCGACTATGGCTACACCTTC. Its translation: CASSLARDSGDYGYTF.

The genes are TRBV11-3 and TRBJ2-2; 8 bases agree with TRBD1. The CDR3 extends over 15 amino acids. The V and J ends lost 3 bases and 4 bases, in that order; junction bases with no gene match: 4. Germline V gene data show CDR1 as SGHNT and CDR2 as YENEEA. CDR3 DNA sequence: TGTGCCAGCAGCTTGCGACAGGGGAGCACCGGGGAGCTGTTTTTT. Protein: CASSLRQGSTGELFF.

CDR3 region: CASSVAGGSYNEQFF. DNA for the CDR3: TGTGCCAGCAGTGTAGCGGGAGGGTCCTACAATGAGCAGTTCTTC. This chain joins TRBV25-1 and TRBJ2-1; 11 bases map to TRBD2. CDR1 is MGHDK and CDR2 is SYGVNS in the germline V gene. This CDR3 contains 15 residues. The V segment lost 4 bases and the J segment 1 base; nucleotides outside the gene matches: 0.

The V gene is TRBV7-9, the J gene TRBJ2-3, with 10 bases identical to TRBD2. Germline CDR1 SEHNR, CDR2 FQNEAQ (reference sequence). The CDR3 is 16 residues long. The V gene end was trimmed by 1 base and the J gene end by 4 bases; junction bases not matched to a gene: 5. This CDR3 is CASSLGEAGGPDTQYF. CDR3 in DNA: TGTGCCAGCAGCTTAGGGGAAGCGGGAGGGCCAGATACGCAGTATTTT.